This TCR beta chain was found in a study of cytomegalovirus exposure and HLA in healthy donors. This clone is a singleton in its sample. Amplification used 60 Vbeta primers and 13 Jbeta primers. Produced via immunoSEQ multiplex PCR; TCRdb's table is partial and in-frame only. This sample has roughly 240,000 clones, with around 80% found just once. The CDR3 spans 14 residues. Germline CDR1 reads MNHEY; CDR2 reads SMNVEV (reference sequence). This chain joins TRBV27 and TRBJ2-5; either TRBD1 or TRBD2 may supply D (5 bases each). The J call may be wrong; the DNA end is better matched by TRBJ2-7. The sequenced material came from PBMCs. This clonotype was sampled from a woman aged 35 to 49 in good health and CMV-seropositive. CDR3 sequence: CASRYGLGDYEQYF. DNA of the CDR3: TGTGCCAGCAGGTATGGGTTGGGGGACTACGAGCAGTACTTC.